A selection of T cell receptor beta chains follows, all from one sample in a study of blood T cell repertoires in COVID-19. The repertoire was sequenced with immunoSEQ multiplex PCR; TCRdb's copy has only in-frame clones and lacks some. The sample has 150,000 to 200,000 clones, about 88% seen once. The sequenced material came from peripheral blood. The receptors shown here come from a woman older than 75 in a cohort sampled during active or convalescent COVID-19. Both conserved end residues are part of each CDR3. D genes are given only for firm matches. Clone size is stated in some rows and not others, as once, few, many or a class when expanded.

clone_size j_call v_call d_call cdr3_nt cdr3_aa
. TRBJ2-2 TRBV6-6 TRBD1 TGTGCCAGCAGTTCCCCGGGACAGCGAACACCGGGCCTTCTATCGTTT CASSSPGQRTPGLLSF
. TRBJ1-1 TRBV6-5 . TGTGCCAGCAGGCCCCTAGGTTACCGAAACACTGAAGCTTTCTTT CASRPLGYRNTEAFF
. TRBJ1-2 TRBV18 TRBD1 TGTGCCAGCTCATTGGACAGGGACGGCTATGGCTACACCTTC CASSLDRDGYGYTF
. TRBJ2-7 TRBV10-1 . TGCGCCAGCAGTGCCTCTTACGAGCAGTACTTC CASSASYEQYF
. TRBJ1-4 TRBV11-3 TRBD1 TGTGCCAGCAGGCGTGACAGGGCAACTAATGAAAAACTGTTTTTT CASRRDRATNEKLFF
. TRBJ1-1 TRBV7-8 . TGTGCCAGCAGCTTAGTTTATAGGGGGGGACACGTTTTCTTT CASSLVYRGGHVFF
. TRBJ1-3 TRBV28 TRBD1 TGTGCCAGCAGTCCCGGGACAGTTACTGGAAACACCATATATTTT CASSPGTVTGNTIYF
once TRBJ2-7 TRBV9 . TGTGCCAGCAGCGTATCAGGTGGCTCCTACGAGCAGTACTTC CASSVSGGSYEQYF
. TRBJ2-1 TRBV5-1 TRBD2 TGCGCCAGCAGACCCCCCGGGACTAGCGGGGGGTACAATGAGCAGTTCTTC CASRPPGTSGGYNEQFF
once TRBJ1-4 TRBV4-1 . TGCGCCAGCAGCCAAGTGCCAGACTCAACTAATGAAAAACTGTTTTTT CASSQVPDSTNEKLFF
. TRBJ1-4 TRBV7-2 . TGTGCCAGCACCACGAGTACAGGGCTCAGTGAAAAACTGTTTTTT CASTTSTGLSEKLFF
few TRBJ1-1 TRBV14 . TGTGCCAGCAGCCAAGAAAGAAGGTCGGGAGCTTTCTTT CASSQERRSGAFF
. TRBJ2-3 TRBV18 . TGTGCCAGCTCCCCGACAGGAGCCACCACAGATACGCAGTATTTT CASSPTGATTDTQYF
. TRBJ1-6 TRBV5-1 TRBD1 TGCGCCAGCAGCTACCGTGGAGGACAGGGGGAAGTTAATTCACCCCTCCACTTT CASSYRGGQGEVNSPLHF